This T cell receptor beta chain was sequenced for a study of technical replicates of blood from several donors. The CDR3 has 13 amino acids. J lost 6 bases, V lost 7 bases, and 8 bases had no gene match. Germline-derived CDR1 and CDR2 are LGHNT and FRNRAP. Libraries were prepared by immunoSEQ multiplex PCR; TCRdb keeps only in-frame clonotypes and omits some of them. Of tens of thousands of clones listed, approximately 95% are singletons. The V gene is TRBV12-5, the J gene TRBJ2-5, with 7 positions matching TRBD1. Sequencing used T cells isolated from PBMCs. The TCR originated in a human donor in good health. The chain's CDR3 is CASASDREQTQYF. The DNA of the CDR3 is TGTGCTAGTGCCTCCGACAGGGAACAGACCCAGTACTTC.